This T cell receptor beta chain was documented in a study of blood T cell repertoires in COVID-19. At the level of the study: Whether acute or convalescent, the COVID-19 samples came from the United States, Italy and Spain. PBMCs, B-cell-depleted T cells, or T cells were the source of the cDNA or gDNA that made up the material.

Germline CDR1 and CDR2: SGHRS and YFSETQ. Trimming shortened V by 0 bases and J by 5 bases, and 15 bases separated the two germline ends. The CDR3 extends over 17 amino acids. Seattle cases were enrolled at active infection and followed longitudinally. Clones were read by immunoSEQ multiplex PCR, and TCRdb kept only the in-frame ones, dropping some. This sample yields some 190,000 clones, of which 82% are seen a single time; approximately 7.8% belongs to the top ten. The receptor was derived from an older woman with COVID-19, enrolled during active disease. Material for sequencing was peripheral blood. V is TRBV5-1 and J is TRBJ1-6; weak D call: TRBD1 (5 bases). In DNA, the CDR3 is TGCGCCAGCAGCTTGGAACGAGACAGTCTCCATAATTCACCCCTCCACTTT. Translating gives CASSLERDSLHNSPLHF.